Presented here are 25 T cell receptor beta chains from one specimen sequenced in a study of shared clonotypes between healthy human individuals. Only in-frame clones appear in the TCRdb table, and some are missing; sequencing was by immunoSEQ multiplex PCR. The table has over a million clones, around three quarters seen once. Specimen: memory CD4+ T cells from PBMCs. Stated subset: CD45RA-negative fraction. The receptors were sampled from a man aged 18 to 30 in good health. Some clones in this sample may be carry-over from other donors' samples.

V is TRBV9 and J is TRBJ2-3; tentatively, D is TRBD1 or TRBD2 (6 bases each). The CDR3 runs to 15 residues. In germline, CDR1 is SGDLS, CDR2 YYNGEE. Trimming left V 0 bases short and J 6 bases short, with 14 bases between. The CDR3 reads CASSVEGGSWDTQYF. As DNA, the CDR3 is TGTGCCAGCAGCGTAGAGGGGGGAAGTTGGGATACGCAGTATTTT. Drawing the rest from reference TRBV9 and TRBJ2-3, the complete variable domain is DSGVTQTPKHLITATGQRVTLRCSPRSGDLSVYWYQQSLDQGLQFLIQYYNGEERAKGNILERFSAQQFPDLHSELNLSSLELGDSALYFCASSVEGGSWDTQYFGPGTRLTVL.

This clone was observed a single time. The chain combines TRBV2 with TRBJ2-5; 8 positions agree with TRBD1. The junction had 15 bases not matched to a gene; V was cut back by 8 bases and J by 7 bases. Per the germline V gene, CDR1 is SNHLY and CDR2 is FYNNEI. The CDR3 loop spans 15 amino acids. This chain's CDR3 is CASPQGASREGTQYF. The DNA for the CDR3 is TGTGCCAGCCCGCAGGGGGCGTCAAGGGAAGGGACCCAGTACTTC.

The chain uses TRBV28 and TRBJ2-2, with 10 bases lining up with TRBD2. This CDR3 is 17 amino acids long. The germline V gene has CDR1 MDHEN and CDR2 SYDVKM. Trimming removed 8 bases from V and 4 bases from J; junction bases left unmatched: 13. CDR3 loop: CASVASGRPRGTGELFF. CDR3 DNA sequence: TGTGCCAGCGTGGCTAGCGGGAGACCTCGGGGCACCGGGGAGCTGTTTTTT.

The V call is TRBV21-1, the J call TRBJ1-4. TRBV21-1 is listed as a pseudogene. CDR3 length: 15 residues. The CDR3 DNA sequence: TGTGCCAGCAGCCCGGAAAGCCATTGGGATGAAAAACTGTTTTTT. Amino acids: CASSPESHWDEKLFF.

The chain has TRBV27 and TRBJ2-1; 11 bases fit TRBD2. The CDR3 runs to 15 residues. The junction had 6 bases not matched to a gene; V was cut back by 4 bases and J by 7 bases. The germline V gene encodes CDR1 MNHEY and CDR2 SMNVEV (reference sequence). As DNA, the CDR3 is TGTGCCAGCAGTTCTATAGCGGGAGGGGCGAATGAGCAGTTCTTC. Translated: CASSSIAGGANEQFF.

V and J are TRBV11-3 and TRBJ2-1; D ambiguous. Trimming took off 3 bases at V and 0 bases at J, with 6 bases between the two ends. Germline V lookup: CDR1 SGHNT, CDR2 YENEEA. The CDR3 is made up of 14 amino acids. The CDR3 sequence: CASSLQSSYNEQFF. CDR3 in DNA: TGTGCCAGCAGCTTGCAAAGCTCCTACAATGAGCAGTTCTTC.

A note on this clone: An end of the junction does not agree with germline; a read error may underlie this. The chain is built from TRBV11-3 and TRBJ2-1, with D hard to call. This CDR3 has 11 residues. In germline, CDR1 is SGHNT, CDR2 YENEEA. Here the CDR3 DNA reads TGTGCCAGCAGCCTAGATAATGAGCAGTTCTTC. Protein sequence: CASSLDNEQFF. Full variable domain (missing parts from reference TRBV11-3 and TRBJ2-1): EAGVVQSPRYKIIEKKQPVAFWCNPISGHNTLYWYLQNLGQGPELLIRYENEEAVDDSQLPKDRFSAERLKGVDSTLKIQPAELGDSAVYLCASSLDNEQFFGPGTRLTVL.

The chain joins TRBV28 to TRBJ2-7; the D gene is possibly TRBD2 (5 bases). CDR1 and CDR2 (germline): MDHEN, SYDVKM. The CDR3 runs to 16 residues. The V and J ends lost 4 bases and 1 base respectively, with 17 bases between them. The CDR3 DNA follows: TGTGCCAGCAGTTATTCGCCAGCGGCCAGGTCCTACGAGCAGTACTTC. Translating gives CASSYSPAARSYEQYF.

The chain carries TRBV6-1 and TRBJ1-4; D is ambiguous. The V end was cut by 5 bases, the J end by 7 bases, with 14 bases between. Germline CDR1 reads MNHNS; CDR2 reads SASEGT. CDR3 length: 14 amino acids. DNA of the CDR3: TGTGCCAGCAGTCGAACGGCCCGGGTTGAAAAACTGTTTTTT. It yields the protein CASSRTARVEKLFF.

The chain couples TRBV5-1 to TRBJ1-4; 9 nucleotides align to TRBD1. V shed 4 bases and J 7 bases; nucleotides not matched to a gene: 5. Per germline, CDR1 SGHRS and CDR2 YFSETQ. This CDR3 spans 14 amino acids. The CDR3, as DNA: TGCGCCAGCAGCAAGGGGACAGGGAGTGAAAAACTGTTTTTT. Translation gives CASSKGTGSEKLFF.

The chain couples TRBV5-4 to TRBJ2-3; TRBD2 aligns across 8 bases. The germline CDR1 and CDR2 sequences are SGHNT and YYREEE (reference sequence). J gave up 2 bases and V 0 bases, and 14 bases lay outside the gene matches. The CDR3 contains 19 residues. The CDR3 DNA reads TGTGCCAGCAGCTTGGCACGGATTGGTCTAGCGGGCAACACAGATACGCAGTATTTT. It translates to CASSLARIGLAGNTDTQYF.

This clone turned up a few times. The rearrangement joins TRBV6-6 to TRBJ2-1, with 12 bases fitting TRBD2. This CDR3 comprises 16 residues. CDR1 is MNHNY, CDR2 SVGAGI, per germline (reference sequence). V was pared by 4 bases and J by 6 bases, with 7 bases of the junction left unmatched. DNA for the CDR3: TGTGCCAGCAGTTCCCTCCAGACTAGCGGGAGCAATGAGCAGTTCTTC. Protein sequence: CASSSLQTSGSNEQFF.

For the CDR3, the DNA is TGTGCCAGCAGCTTTGACTACGAGCAGTACTTC. This gives the protein CASSFDYEQYF. The chain recombines TRBV2 with TRBJ2-7; D gene unclear. Germline CDR1 is SNHLY and CDR2 is FYNNEI. The V and J ends lost 6 bases and 3 bases respectively, with 6 bases between them. This CDR3 is 11 amino acids long.

This clone was observed a handful of times. V usage is TRBV28 and J usage is TRBJ2-7, with 7 positions matching TRBD2. This CDR3 comprises 13 residues. From germline, CDR1 is MDHEN and CDR2 SYDVKM. V was pared by 6 bases and J by 6 bases, with 8 bases of the junction left unmatched. The CDR3 loop is CASSWGGVGEQYF. Here the CDR3 DNA reads TGTGCCAGCAGCTGGGGAGGGGTAGGCGAGCAGTACTTC.

J is TRBJ1-1 and V is TRBV6-5, with D maybe TRBD1 (6 bases). This CDR3 is 13 amino acids long. Germline V gene data show CDR1 as MNHEY and CDR2 as SVGAGI. V was cut by 3 bases and J by 4 bases, with 9 bases left in between. Here the CDR3 reads CASSYARGTEAFF. CDR3 coding DNA: TGTGCCAGCAGTTATGCCAGGGGCACTGAAGCTTTCTTT.

V and J are TRBV9 and TRBJ2-1, with 9 nucleotides matching TRBD2. CDR1 SGDLS and CDR2 YYNGEE come from the germline V gene. The CDR3 contains 15 residues. The J segment lost 5 bases and the V segment lost 3 bases, leaving 6 bases of the junction unmatched. DNA of the CDR3: TGTGCCAGCAGCGCCCGGACTAGCGACCACAATGAGCAGTTCTTC. It is translated as CASSARTSDHNEQFF.

V gene TRBV11-2 combines with J gene TRBJ2-1, with TRBD2 matching over 8 bases. CDR1 SGHAT and CDR2 FQNNGV come from the germline V gene. CDR3 length: 16 amino acids. J was trimmed by 4 bases and V by 5 bases; bases with no gene match: 10. In DNA, the CDR3 is TGTGCCAGCAGCCCCCTTTCGGGAGGGATATACAATGAGCAGTTCTTC. Encoded protein: CASSPLSGGIYNEQFF.

The V gene is TRBV18, the J gene TRBJ2-2, with 9 bases lining up with TRBD1. The CDR3 contains 16 residues. In germline, CDR1 is KGHSH, CDR2 LQKENI. J lost 0 bases, V lost 8 bases, and 7 bases had no gene match. CDR3 amino acids: CASPSGQGSNTGELFF. The CDR3 nucleotides read TGTGCCAGCCCCTCCGGACAGGGGTCGAACACCGGGGAGCTGTTTTTT.

The rearrangement joins TRBV28 to TRBJ2-6, with D possibly TRBD2 on 6 matching bases. This CDR3 comprises 16 residues. The germline gives CDR1 MDHEN, CDR2 SYDVKM. V was shortened by 6 bases and J by 2 bases, with 14 bases between the two germline ends. The DNA of the CDR3 is TGTGCCAGCAGAAGCTCGGGGGTAACTGGGGCCAACGTCCTGACTTTC. It encodes CASRSSGVTGANVLTF.

This rearrangement joins TRBV9 to TRBJ2-2; 7 bases fit TRBD2. V lost 0 bases to trimming and J lost 3 bases; unmatched junction nucleotides: 8. Germline V gene lookup returns CDR1 SGDLS and CDR2 YYNGEE. The CDR3 is 17 residues long. CDR3 in amino acids: CASSVASGLDYTGELFF. DNA for the CDR3: TGTGCCAGCAGCGTAGCTAGCGGACTCGATTACACCGGGGAGCTGTTTTTT.

V usage is TRBV5-4 and J usage is TRBJ2-3; D unclear. The germline V and J ends were trimmed by 2 bases and 1 base, with 8 bases remaining between them. This CDR3 spans 14 amino acids. Germline V gene data show CDR1 as SGHNT and CDR2 as YYREEE (reference sequence). The CDR3 here is CASSFGRRTDTQYF. The CDR3 DNA follows: TGTGCCAGCAGCTTCGGACGACGCACAGATACGCAGTATTTT.

The chain couples TRBV30 to TRBJ2-7, with no clear D. Germline V lookup: CDR1 GTSNPN, CDR2 SVGIG (reference sequence). This CDR3 contains 14 residues. V gave up 4 bases and J gave up 3 bases, with 16 bases separating them. The CDR3 region is CAWTTLGRRYEQYF. CDR3 coding DNA: TGTGCCTGGACCACATTGGGTAGGCGCTACGAGCAGTACTTC.

The chain has TRBV30 and TRBJ2-3; 10 nucleotides line up with TRBD2. The germline CDR1 and CDR2 sequences are GTSNPN and SVGIG (reference sequence). The V segment lost 0 bases and the J segment 2 bases; nucleotides outside the gene matches: 2. CDR3 length: 15 residues. CDR3 amino acids: CAWSVGLADTDTQYF. The DNA for the CDR3 is TGTGCCTGGAGTGTAGGACTAGCGGACACAGATACGCAGTATTTT.

The rearrangement joins TRBV2 to TRBJ2-7; 7 positions agree with TRBD1. V lost 3 bases and J lost 6; bases outside the gene matches: 11. Germline V gene sequence: CDR1 SNHLY, CDR2 FYNNEI. The CDR3 is 15 residues long. CDR3 protein: CASSDPGQPRREQYF. DNA of the CDR3: TGTGCCAGCAGTGACCCGGGACAGCCACGACGCGAGCAGTACTTC.

This chain joins TRBV10-1 and TRBJ1-1; D gene uncertain. CDR1 WNHNN and CDR2 SYGVQD come from the germline V gene (reference sequence). There are 15 residues in the CDR3. V was shortened by 3 bases and J by 1 base, with 12 bases between the two germline ends. The chain's CDR3 is CASSEIVQQNTEAFF. The CDR3 region has the DNA TGCGCCAGCAGTGAAATTGTACAGCAGAACACTGAAGCTTTCTTT.